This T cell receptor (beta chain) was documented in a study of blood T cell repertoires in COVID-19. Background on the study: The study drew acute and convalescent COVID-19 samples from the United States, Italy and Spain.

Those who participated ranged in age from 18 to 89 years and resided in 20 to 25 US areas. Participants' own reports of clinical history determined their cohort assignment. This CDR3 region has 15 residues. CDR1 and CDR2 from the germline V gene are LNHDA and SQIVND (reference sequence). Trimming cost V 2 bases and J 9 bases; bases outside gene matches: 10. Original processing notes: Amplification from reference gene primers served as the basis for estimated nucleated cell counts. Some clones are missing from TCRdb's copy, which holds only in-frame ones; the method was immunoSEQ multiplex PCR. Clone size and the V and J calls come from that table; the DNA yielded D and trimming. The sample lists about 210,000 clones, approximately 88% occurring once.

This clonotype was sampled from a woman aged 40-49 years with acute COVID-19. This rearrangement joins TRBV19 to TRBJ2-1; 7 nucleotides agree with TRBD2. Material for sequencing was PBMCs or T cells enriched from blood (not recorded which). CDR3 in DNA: TGTGCCAGTAGTATAAGCGGGGCTCTGGGGGTTGAGCAGTTCTTC. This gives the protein CASSISGALGVEQFF.